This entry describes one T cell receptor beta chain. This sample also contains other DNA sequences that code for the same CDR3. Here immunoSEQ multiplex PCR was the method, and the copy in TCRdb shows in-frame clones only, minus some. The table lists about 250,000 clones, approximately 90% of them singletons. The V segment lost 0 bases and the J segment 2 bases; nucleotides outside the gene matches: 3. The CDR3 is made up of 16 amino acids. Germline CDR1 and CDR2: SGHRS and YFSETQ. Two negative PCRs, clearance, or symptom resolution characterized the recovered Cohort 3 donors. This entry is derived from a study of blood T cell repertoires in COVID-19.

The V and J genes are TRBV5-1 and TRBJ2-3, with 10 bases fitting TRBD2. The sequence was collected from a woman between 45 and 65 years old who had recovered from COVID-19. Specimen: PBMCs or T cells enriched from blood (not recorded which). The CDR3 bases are TGCGCCAGCAGCTTGGGGACTAGCGGAGTCACAGATACGCAGTATTTT. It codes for CASSLGTSGVTDTQYF. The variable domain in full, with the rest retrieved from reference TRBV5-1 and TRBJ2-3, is KAGVTQTPRYLIKTRGQQVTLSCSPISGHRSVSWYQQTPGQGLQFLFEYFSETQRNKGNFPGRFSGRQFSNSRSEMNVSTLELGDSALYLCASSLGTSGVTDTQYFGPGTRLTVL.